Presented here are 18 T cell receptor beta chains from one specimen sequenced in a study of shared clonotypes between healthy human individuals. Sequenced by immunoSEQ multiplex PCR; TCRdb stores in-frame clones only, minus some. The data contain around 2,000,000 clones, over 85% of them singletons. Sequenced material: naive CD4+ T cells sorted from blood. Subset defined: CD45RA+ positively selected. These TCRs come from a young man in good health.

Comments on this clone: Other DNA sequences within the sample encode an identical CDR3. The rearrangement uses TRBV11-2 and TRBJ1-5; D is unresolved. Trimming removed 1 base from V and 6 bases from J, with 4 bases in between. CDR3 length equals 12 residues. Per germline, CDR1 SGHAT and CDR2 FQNNGV. The CDR3 DNA follows: TGTGCCAGCAGCTTAGTAGGTCAGCCCCAGCATTTT. This codes for CASSLVGQPQHF.

The CDR3 loop reads CAIKTRAGMISNQPQHF. In nucleotides, the CDR3 is TGTGCCATCAAAACCCGGGCAGGGATGATTAGCAATCAGCCCCAGCATTTT. The chain has TRBV10-3 and TRBJ1-5, with D tentatively TRBD1 (5 bases). Germline V gives CDR1 ENHRY, CDR2 SYGVKD. CDR3 length: 17 residues. V lost 7 bases, J lost 0 bases, and 19 bases lay in between.

V usage is TRBV2 and J usage is TRBJ2-1; 10 positions agree with TRBD2. J was trimmed by 0 bases and V by 5 bases; bases with no gene match: 1. Germline V gives CDR1 SNHLY, CDR2 FYNNEI. This CDR3 comprises 15 residues. CDR3 sequence: CASSSSGSSYNEQFF. The DNA of the CDR3 is TGTGCCAGCAGTTCTAGCGGGAGCTCCTACAATGAGCAGTTCTTC.

The chain is built from TRBV7-9 and TRBJ2-7, with D perhaps TRBD1 (5 bases). The germline V gene encodes CDR1 SEHNR and CDR2 FQNEAQ (reference sequence). This CDR3 is built from 14 residues. The V gene lost 3 bases and the J gene lost 3 bases, with 12 bases spanning the gap. The CDR3 DNA sequence: TGTGCCAGCAGCTTGGGATTTCAGGGCTACGAGCAGTACTTC. This encodes CASSLGFQGYEQYF.

The chain recombines TRBV4-1 with TRBJ2-7, with D perhaps matching TRBD2 (6 bases). V was shortened by 6 bases and J by 4 bases, with 22 bases between the two germline ends. This CDR3 contains 16 residues. CDR1 MGHRA and CDR2 YSYEKL come from the germline V gene. This CDR3 reads CASSPILSSGSYEQYF. As DNA, the CDR3 is TGCGCCAGCAGTCCCATTCTTAGTAGCGGTTCGTACGAGCAGTACTTC.

The rearrangement uses TRBV2 and TRBJ2-3, with a possible D match to TRBD1 (6 bases). The CDR3 length is 16 residues. Trimming removed 5 bases from V and 0 bases from J, with 15 bases in between. Germline loops: CDR1 SNHLY, CDR2 FYNNEI. The CDR3 sequence is CASSLQGTTSTDTQYF. The DNA of the CDR3 is TGTGCCAGCAGTCTACAGGGTACTACTAGCACAGATACGCAGTATTTT.

V usage is TRBV2 and J usage is TRBJ1-2; D is possibly TRBD1 (5 bases). Trimming took 6 bases from V and 4 from J, leaving 18 bases between them. Germline V CDR1 and CDR2: SNHLY, FYNNEI. This CDR3 spans 15 amino acids. The CDR3: CASSVEQGEVYGYTF. The CDR3 nucleotides read TGTGCCAGCAGCGTCGAGCAGGGAGAGGTCTATGGCTACACCTTC.

This clone was counted a few times. CDR3: CATRDRNSPLHF. CDR3 DNA sequence: TGTGCCACCCGGGACCGTAATTCACCCCTCCACTTT. The rearrangement uses TRBV10-3 and TRBJ1-6; possible D gene TRBD1, 5 bases. The germline V and J ends were trimmed by 10 bases and 6 bases, with 10 bases remaining between them. The CDR3 loop spans 12 amino acids. Germline assignment: CDR1 ENHRY and CDR2 SYGVKD.

The chain joins TRBV28 to TRBJ2-3; 9 positions match TRBD2. There are 15 residues in the CDR3. V was pared by 5 bases and J by 4 bases, with 7 bases of the junction left unmatched. CDR1 is MDHEN and CDR2 is SYDVKM in the germline V gene. Here the CDR3 reads CASSHSGGGADTQYF. For the CDR3, the DNA is TGTGCCAGCAGTCATAGCGGGGGCGGGGCAGATACGCAGTATTTT. The complete variable domain, with remaining parts taken from reference TRBV28 and TRBJ2-3, reads DVKVTQSSRYLVKRTGEKVFLECVQDMDHENMFWYRQDPGLGLRLIYFSYDVKMKEKGDIPEGYSVSREKKERFSLILESASTNQTSMYLCASSHSGGGADTQYFGPGTRLTVL.

The chain links TRBV5-1 to TRBJ2-2, with D tentatively TRBD1 (5 bases). Germline values: CDR1 SGHRS, CDR2 YFSETQ. Trimming left V 2 bases short and J 6 bases short, with 14 bases between. The CDR3 length is 15 residues. Written as DNA, the CDR3 is TGCGCCAGCAGCTTCCGACAGTTAGTGTCCGGGGAGCTGTTTTTT. It yields the protein CASSFRQLVSGELFF.

The chain couples TRBV6-5 to TRBJ2-7; 8 nucleotides align to TRBD2. The trim removed 0 bases at V and 3 bases at J, leaving 4 bases unmatched. This CDR3 has 15 amino acids. CDR1 MNHEY and CDR2 SVGAGI come from the germline V gene. CDR3 protein: CASSYSSSGFYEQYF. CDR3 nucleotides: TGTGCCAGCAGTTACTCGTCTAGCGGGTTCTACGAGCAGTACTTC.

About this clone: This specimen includes other DNA sequences encoding the same CDR3. The chain employs TRBV5-8 and TRBJ1-5, with a possible D match to TRBD1 (5 bases). The CDR3 sequence is 13 residues long. V was cut by 2 bases and J by 2 bases, with 5 bases left in between. Germline lookup yields CDR1 SGHTS and CDR2 YDEGEE. The CDR3 sequence is CASSLQGNQPQHF. In DNA, the CDR3 is TGTGCCAGCAGCTTACAGGGCAATCAGCCCCAGCATTTT.

This chain links TRBV2 with TRBJ1-1; D is ambiguous. This CDR3 is 13 amino acids long. Germline CDR1 reads SNHLY; CDR2 reads FYNNEI. Trimming pared 6 bases from V and 1 base from J, leaving 9 bases between. CDR3 DNA: TGTGCCAGCAGGAACGCGGAGAACACTGAAGCTTTCTTT. The encoded protein is CASRNAENTEAFF.

The chain has TRBV27 and TRBJ2-2, with D perhaps matching TRBD1 (5 bases). The CDR3 contains 14 residues. V was trimmed by 11 bases and J by 4 bases, leaving 17 bases between them. In germline, CDR1 is MNHEY, CDR2 SMNVEV (reference sequence). This CDR3 reads CADSAKGGTGELFF. The CDR3 DNA reads as TGTGCCGACAGCGCTAAAGGCGGCACCGGGGAGCTGTTTTTT.

The chain combines TRBV6-1 with TRBJ2-4; D is undetermined. This CDR3 comprises 11 residues. Looked up from germline, CDR1 is MNHNS and CDR2 is SASEGT. Between the trimmed V and J ends, which lost 10 bases and 9 bases, there was a span of 13 bases. CDR3 nucleotide sequence: TGTGCCATCCGGAGTAGCCCCATTCAGTACTTC. Translating it yields CAIRSSPIQYF.

This chain uses TRBV27 with TRBJ1-1; 8 nucleotides line up with TRBD1. Trimming took 5 bases from V and 11 from J; bases not matched to a gene: 10. The germline gives CDR1 MNHEY, CDR2 SMNVEV (reference sequence). The CDR3 extends over 13 amino acids. The CDR3 protein is CASSLMRQGIAFF. The DNA for the CDR3 is TGTGCCAGCAGTCTAATGAGACAGGGGATCGCTTTCTTT.

V usage is TRBV30 and J usage is TRBJ2-5; D might be TRBD2 (6 bases). The germline V gene has CDR1 GTSNPN and CDR2 SVGIG (reference sequence). The V and J ends lost 2 bases and 5 bases respectively, with 12 bases between them. The length of the CDR3 is 13 residues. The CDR3 region is CAWSRAGLETQYF. CDR3 in DNA: TGTGCCTGGAGTCGGGCGGGGTTGGAGACCCAGTACTTC.

This chain links TRBV6-5 with TRBJ2-1; D is undetermined. This CDR3 is 11 amino acids long. Per the germline V gene, CDR1 is MNHEY and CDR2 is SVGAGI. V gave up 4 bases and J gave up 7 bases, with 5 bases separating them. This CDR3 reads CASSWGNEQFF. Written as DNA, the CDR3 is TGTGCCAGCAGTTGGGGTAATGAGCAGTTCTTC.